The rows below give T cell receptor beta chains drawn from one sample of a study of CD8 T cells in Susac syndrome. MiXCR, applied by TCRdb to the immunoSEQ multiplex PCR reads, yields one record per CDR3 protein. The sample contains approximately 190,000 distinct CDR3 sequences, around 93% of which appear only once. Sequenced input: CD4+ T cells from PBMCs. All receptors derive from a human donor in good health. Both conserved end residues are part of each CDR3. A D gene is named only where the DNA matches it firmly. The listing skips clone size in some rows; elsewhere it reads once, few, many or a size class.

v_call: TRBV6-6; d_call: NA; j_call: TRBJ2-2; clone_size: NA; cdr3_aa: CASSGRGANTGELFF; cdr3_nt: TGTGCCAGCAGTGGACGGGGTGCGAACACCGGGGAGCTGTTTTTT
v_call: TRBV30; d_call: NA; j_call: TRBJ2-6; clone_size: NA; cdr3_aa: CAWSKGSGANVLTF; cdr3_nt: TGTGCCTGGAGCAAAGGCTCTGGGGCCAACGTCCTGACTTTC
v_call: TRBV29-1; d_call: NA; j_call: TRBJ1-6; clone_size: NA; cdr3_aa: CSVAAEGNSPLHF; cdr3_nt: TGCAGCGTTGCGGCCGAGGGGAATTCACCCCTCCACTTT
v_call: TRBV19; d_call: NA; j_call: TRBJ2-2; clone_size: NA; cdr3_aa: CASSSGQNTGELFF; cdr3_nt: TGTGCCAGTAGTTCAGGACAGAACACCGGGGAGCTGTTTTTT
v_call: TRBV9; d_call: NA; j_call: TRBJ1-2; clone_size: NA; cdr3_aa: CASSVELQVHPAGYTF; cdr3_nt: TGTGCCAGCAGCGTAGAACTACAGGTTCACCCGGCGGGCTACACCTTC
v_call: TRBV11-2; d_call: TRBD2; j_call: TRBJ2-1; clone_size: NA; cdr3_aa: CATVAGAGGSPSHNEQFF; cdr3_nt: TGTGCCACCGTCGCCGGTGCGGGGGGGTCCCCCTCCCACAATGAGCAGTTCTTC
v_call: TRBV7-9; d_call: NA; j_call: TRBJ1-2; clone_size: NA; cdr3_aa: CASSLPGGGGYGYTF; cdr3_nt: TGTGCCAGCAGCCTGCCCGGGGGGGGAGGCTATGGCTACACCTTC
v_call: TRBV6-6; d_call: NA; j_call: TRBJ2-5; clone_size: few; cdr3_aa: CASSARRQETQYF; cdr3_nt: TGTGCCAGCAGTGCTCGAAGACAAGAGACCCAGTACTTC
v_call: TRBV7-9; d_call: NA; j_call: TRBJ2-2; clone_size: NA; cdr3_aa: CASSFGQQGNTGELFF; cdr3_nt: TGTGCCAGCAGCTTCGGTCAACAGGGGAACACCGGGGAGCTGTTTTTT
v_call: TRBV7-2; d_call: NA; j_call: TRBJ2-7; clone_size: NA; cdr3_aa: CASSLGPSYEQYF; cdr3_nt: TGTGCCAGCAGCTTGGGGCCCTCCTACGAGCAGTACTTC
v_call: TRBV7-2; d_call: TRBD1; j_call: TRBJ1-2; clone_size: NA; cdr3_aa: CASSFGTEKLHGYTF; cdr3_nt: TGTGCCAGCAGCTTTGGGACAGAGAAACTCCATGGCTACACCTTC
v_call: TRBV10-3; d_call: NA; j_call: TRBJ2-7; clone_size: NA; cdr3_aa: CAISPSRGDPYEQYF; cdr3_nt: TGTGCCATCAGCCCTTCTCGAGGGGATCCCTACGAGCAGTACTTC
v_call: TRBV5-6; d_call: NA; j_call: TRBJ2-7; clone_size: NA; cdr3_aa: CASSRQQGHEQYF; cdr3_nt: TGTGCCAGCAGCCGTCAACAGGGCCACGAGCAGTACTTC
v_call: TRBV28; d_call: TRBD1; j_call: TRBJ2-2; clone_size: NA; cdr3_aa: CASSLFTGGRTGELFF; cdr3_nt: TGTGCCAGCAGTTTATTCACAGGGGGGCGGACCGGGGAGCTGTTTTTT
v_call: TRBV6-2/TRBV6-3; d_call: TRBD1; j_call: TRBJ1-1; clone_size: NA; cdr3_aa: CASSYRGGGWTFF; cdr3_nt: TGTGCCAGCAGTTACCGTGGAGGGGGCTGGACTTTCTTT
v_call: TRBV5-1; d_call: TRBD1; j_call: TRBJ2-2; clone_size: NA; cdr3_aa: CASSVRGQSSVTGELFF; cdr3_nt: TGCGCCAGCAGTGTCAGGGGGCAATCGAGCGTGACCGGGGAGCTGTTTTTT
v_call: TRBV6-6; d_call: NA; j_call: TRBJ1-5; clone_size: NA; cdr3_aa: CASSYPGDNQPQHF; cdr3_nt: TGTGCCAGCAGTTACCCCGGAGACAATCAGCCCCAGCATTTT
v_call: TRBV4-1; d_call: NA; j_call: TRBJ1-2; clone_size: NA; cdr3_aa: CASSQSGPLGGYTF; cdr3_nt: TGCGCCAGCAGCCAATCCGGGCCCCTGGGCGGCTACACCTTC
v_call: TRBV20-1; d_call: NA; j_call: TRBJ1-6; clone_size: NA; cdr3_aa: CSARDAGPTPYNSPLHF; cdr3_nt: TGCAGTGCTAGAGATGCAGGACCCACCCCCTATAATTCACCCCTCCACTTT
v_call: TRBV29-1; d_call: TRBD1; j_call: TRBJ1-2; clone_size: once; cdr3_aa: CSVVTGVDNYGYTF; cdr3_nt: TGCAGCGTCGTGACAGGGGTGGATAACTATGGCTACACCTTC
v_call: TRBV24-1; d_call: NA; j_call: TRBJ1-2; clone_size: NA; cdr3_aa: CATSDTPPGHYGYTF; cdr3_nt: TGTGCCACCAGTGACACCCCTCCAGGGCACTATGGCTACACCTTC
v_call: TRBV12-3/TRBV12-4; d_call: NA; j_call: TRBJ2-7; clone_size: NA; cdr3_aa: CASSHDIPYEQYF; cdr3_nt: TGTGCCAGCAGTCATGACATACCCTACGAGCAGTACTTC
v_call: TRBV29-1; d_call: NA; j_call: TRBJ1-2; clone_size: NA; cdr3_aa: CSAAIPIPRDYGYTF; cdr3_nt: TGCAGCGCCGCCATACCCATTCCCAGGGACTATGGCTACACCTTC
v_call: TRBV5-6; d_call: NA; j_call: TRBJ2-1; clone_size: NA; cdr3_aa: CASSSGGWPYF; cdr3_nt: TGTGCCAGCAGCTCCGGGGGCTGGCCGTACTTC
v_call: TRBV12-3/TRBV12-4; d_call: NA; j_call: TRBJ1-2; clone_size: NA; cdr3_aa: CASSFYGTGYTF; cdr3_nt: TGTGCCAGCAGTTTCTACGGGACTGGCTACACCTTC
v_call: TRBV19; d_call: TRBD2; j_call: TRBJ2-7; clone_size: NA; cdr3_aa: CASNGGSMLYEQYF; cdr3_nt: TGTGCCAGTAACGGGGGGTCGATGTTGTACGAGCAGTACTTC
v_call: TRBV20-1; d_call: TRBD2; j_call: TRBJ2-5; clone_size: NA; cdr3_aa: CSAAGLAGGPLETQYF; cdr3_nt: TGCAGTGCTGCGGGGCTAGCGGGGGGGCCCTTGGAGACCCAGTACTTC
v_call: TRBV7-2; d_call: NA; j_call: TRBJ2-7; clone_size: NA; cdr3_aa: CASSSPGPYEQYF; cdr3_nt: TGTGCCAGCAGCTCACCGGGACCGTACGAGCAGTACTTC
v_call: TRBV5-6; d_call: TRBD1; j_call: TRBJ1-2; clone_size: NA; cdr3_aa: CASSANRGLGYTF; cdr3_nt: TGTGCCAGCAGCGCCAACAGGGGGCTTGGCTACACCTTC
v_call: TRBV2; d_call: NA; j_call: TRBJ1-1; clone_size: NA; cdr3_aa: CASSENGRSEAFF; cdr3_nt: TGTGCCAGCAGTGAAAATGGTAGAAGTGAAGCTTTCTTT
v_call: TRBV6-2/TRBV6-3; d_call: TRBD1; j_call: TRBJ1-5; clone_size: NA; cdr3_aa: CASSPTGGYQPQHF; cdr3_nt: TGTGCCAGCAGTCCGACAGGGGGATATCAGCCCCAGCATTTT
v_call: TRBV2; d_call: NA; j_call: TRBJ1-5; clone_size: NA; cdr3_aa: CASSRWEYQPQHF; cdr3_nt: TGTGCCAGCTCCCGCTGGGAGTATCAGCCCCAGCATTTT
v_call: TRBV19; d_call: TRBD1; j_call: TRBJ2-2; clone_size: once; cdr3_aa: CASTKGQGSWTGELFF; cdr3_nt: TGTGCCAGTACCAAAGGACAGGGGAGTTGGACCGGGGAGCTGTTTTTT
v_call: TRBV7-9; d_call: NA; j_call: TRBJ1-5; clone_size: NA; cdr3_aa: CASSLGYMQPQHF; cdr3_nt: TGTGCCAGCAGCTTAGGATACATGCAGCCCCAGCATTTT
v_call: TRBV29-1; d_call: NA; j_call: TRBJ1-5; clone_size: NA; cdr3_aa: CSVSLGGLQPQHF; cdr3_nt: TGCAGCGTTTCCTTAGGGGGGCTACAGCCCCAGCATTTT
v_call: TRBV12-3/TRBV12-4; d_call: NA; j_call: TRBJ1-6; clone_size: NA; cdr3_aa: CASSYGQTNSPLHF; cdr3_nt: TGTGCCAGCAGCTATGGACAGACGAATTCACCCCTCCACTTT
v_call: TRBV6-2/TRBV6-3; d_call: NA; j_call: TRBJ2-7; clone_size: NA; cdr3_aa: CASRPPGKAHREQYF; cdr3_nt: TGTGCCAGCAGACCCCCGGGGAAGGCCCACCGCGAGCAGTACTTC
v_call: TRBV7-9; d_call: NA; j_call: TRBJ2-1; clone_size: NA; cdr3_aa: CASSLVDWQGGEQFF; cdr3_nt: TGTGCCAGCAGCTTAGTCGATTGGCAGGGTGGTGAGCAGTTCTTC
v_call: TRBV28; d_call: NA; j_call: TRBJ1-2; clone_size: NA; cdr3_aa: CASSIPVGFGYTF; cdr3_nt: TGTGCCAGCAGTATCCCCGTAGGGTTTGGCTACACCTTC
v_call: TRBV7-9; d_call: NA; j_call: TRBJ1-6; clone_size: NA; cdr3_aa: CASSGLLGTGNSPLHF; cdr3_nt: TGTGCCAGCAGCGGATTGTTGGGGACTGGGAATTCACCCCTCCACTTT
v_call: TRBV19; d_call: NA; j_call: TRBJ1-2; clone_size: NA; cdr3_aa: CASSTGNTGGYTF; cdr3_nt: TGTGCCAGTAGTACTGGTAACACAGGAGGCTACACCTTC
v_call: TRBV10-3; d_call: NA; j_call: TRBJ1-5; clone_size: NA; cdr3_aa: CAISESGGVGNQPQHF; cdr3_nt: TGTGCCATCAGTGAGTCAGGGGGGGTGGGCAATCAGCCCCAGCATTTT
v_call: TRBV5-1; d_call: NA; j_call: TRBJ1-1; clone_size: once; cdr3_aa: CASSPSQGEAFF; cdr3_nt: TGCGCCAGCAGCCCGTCCCAAGGGGAAGCTTTCTTT
v_call: TRBV5-4; d_call: NA; j_call: TRBJ2-2; clone_size: NA; cdr3_aa: CASSKAGTGELFF; cdr3_nt: TGTGCCAGCTCCAAGGCCGGTACCGGGGAGCTGTTTTTT
v_call: TRBV29-1; d_call: TRBD1; j_call: TRBJ1-4; clone_size: NA; cdr3_aa: CSVGTSVGQGGEKLFF; cdr3_nt: TGCAGCGTTGGGACCAGCGTAGGACAGGGAGGTGAAAAACTGTTTTTT